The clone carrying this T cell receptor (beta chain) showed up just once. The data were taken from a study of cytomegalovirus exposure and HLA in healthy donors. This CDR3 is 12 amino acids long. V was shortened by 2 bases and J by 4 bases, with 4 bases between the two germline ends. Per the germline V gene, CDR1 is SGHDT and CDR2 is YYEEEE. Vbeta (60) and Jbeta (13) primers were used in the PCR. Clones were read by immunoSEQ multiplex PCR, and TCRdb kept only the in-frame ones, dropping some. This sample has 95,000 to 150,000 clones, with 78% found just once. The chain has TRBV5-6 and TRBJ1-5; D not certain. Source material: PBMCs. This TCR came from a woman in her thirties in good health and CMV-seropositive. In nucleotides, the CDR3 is TGTGCCAGCAGCTTTCTAAATCAGCCCCAGCATTTT. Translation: CASSFLNQPQHF.